These 7 T cell receptor beta chains came from one sample sequenced in a study of T cells in Graves' hyperthyroidism and ophthalmopathy (dated by TCRdb to about 2019). To prepare the library, multiplex PCR was applied. Sequenced on an Illumina HiSeq 2000. TCR beta CDR3 regions were amplified from RNA transcripts. The first round of RT-PCR for the TCR CDR3 was performed with the HTBI primer set and the Qiagen OneStep RT-PCR kit. TCRdb redid the processing of the public reads, applying fastp at Q25 and MiXCR, and retained in-frame beta chains. Rows matching on CDR3 protein sequence are summarized as one entry with the most common DNA and genes. The sample includes roughly 570,000 distinct CDR3 sequences, with approximately 14% observed a single time. About 7% of the sample comes from the top ten. The sample taken for sequencing was blood. Receptor source: a woman younger than 45 with Graves' hyperthyroidism.

The chain combines TRBV6-2 or TRBV6-3 with TRBJ2-5; D ambiguous. Trimming took off 6 bases at V and 0 bases at J, with 11 bases between the two ends. This CDR3 has 14 amino acids. CDR1 is MNHEY and CDR2 is SVGEGT in the germline V gene. CDR3 sequence reads: CASRTPPYQETQYF. CDR3 nucleotides: TGTGCCAGCAGAACTCCCCCGTACCAAGAGACCCAGTACTTC.

The table lists this clonotype with many counts. J is TRBJ1-5 and V is TRBV6-2 or TRBV6-3; 9 bases line up with TRBD1. V trimming: 0 bases; J trimming: 2 bases; junction bases outside the gene matches: 11. In germline, CDR1 is MNHEY, CDR2 SVGEGT. The CDR3 loop spans 19 amino acids. CDR3 sequence reads: CASSYSSGTGTLGNQPQHF. The CDR3, as DNA: TGTGCCAGCAGTTACTCCTCCGGGACAGGGACCCTTGGCAATCAGCCCCAGCATTTT.

This clonotype was seen at least ten times. V usage is TRBV12-3 or TRBV12-4 and J usage is TRBJ2-3; tentatively, D is TRBD1 (5 bases). The CDR3 runs to 13 residues. V lost 3 bases and J lost 5, with 9 bases in between. The CDR3: CASSFQRGDTQYF. As DNA, the CDR3 is TGTGCCAGCAGTTTCCAAAGGGGAGATACGCAGTATTTT.

This clonotype has a count of ten or more. The chain uses TRBV20-1 and TRBJ2-5; 16 nucleotides line up with TRBD2. The V gene end was trimmed by 2 bases and the J gene end by 0 bases; junction bases not matched to a gene: 9. CDR1 is DFQATT, CDR2 SNEGSKA, per germline (reference sequence). There are 19 residues in the CDR3. CDR3 sequence (DNA): TGCAGTGCTAGATTGGGACTAGCGGGAGGGCAGGGCTACCAAGAGACCCAGTACTTC. This codes for CSARLGLAGGQGYQETQYF.

This clonotype has ten or more counts. The chain employs TRBV2 and TRBJ2-7; D may be TRBD1 (5 bases). V gave up 3 bases and J gave up 3 bases, with 12 bases separating them. The CDR3 is 14 residues long. Germline CDR1 reads SNHLY; CDR2 reads FYNNEI. The CDR3 DNA sequence: TGTGCCAGCAGTGAGCAGCGACAGAACTACGAGCAGTACTTC. This encodes CASSEQRQNYEQYF.

The sample holds many counts of this clonotype. The chain links TRBV28 to TRBJ2-3; D may match TRBD1 or TRBD2 (5 bases each). Germline-derived CDR1 and CDR2 are MDHEN and SYDVKM. V dropped 1 base and J dropped 2 bases, with 7 bases sitting between them. The CDR3 covers 14 residues. The CDR3 sequence is CASSLLGDTDTQYF. CDR3 sequence (DNA): TGTGCCAGCAGTTTATTGGGGGACACAGATACGCAGTATTTT.

The chain combines TRBV19 with TRBJ1-5; D ambiguous. In germline, CDR1 is LNHDA, CDR2 SQIVND (reference sequence). V lost 3 bases and J lost 1, with 13 bases in between. This CDR3 has 16 amino acids. The CDR3 is CASSMGDYGSNQPQHF. DNA for the CDR3: TGTGCCAGTAGTATGGGAGACTACGGAAGCAATCAGCCCCAGCATTTT.